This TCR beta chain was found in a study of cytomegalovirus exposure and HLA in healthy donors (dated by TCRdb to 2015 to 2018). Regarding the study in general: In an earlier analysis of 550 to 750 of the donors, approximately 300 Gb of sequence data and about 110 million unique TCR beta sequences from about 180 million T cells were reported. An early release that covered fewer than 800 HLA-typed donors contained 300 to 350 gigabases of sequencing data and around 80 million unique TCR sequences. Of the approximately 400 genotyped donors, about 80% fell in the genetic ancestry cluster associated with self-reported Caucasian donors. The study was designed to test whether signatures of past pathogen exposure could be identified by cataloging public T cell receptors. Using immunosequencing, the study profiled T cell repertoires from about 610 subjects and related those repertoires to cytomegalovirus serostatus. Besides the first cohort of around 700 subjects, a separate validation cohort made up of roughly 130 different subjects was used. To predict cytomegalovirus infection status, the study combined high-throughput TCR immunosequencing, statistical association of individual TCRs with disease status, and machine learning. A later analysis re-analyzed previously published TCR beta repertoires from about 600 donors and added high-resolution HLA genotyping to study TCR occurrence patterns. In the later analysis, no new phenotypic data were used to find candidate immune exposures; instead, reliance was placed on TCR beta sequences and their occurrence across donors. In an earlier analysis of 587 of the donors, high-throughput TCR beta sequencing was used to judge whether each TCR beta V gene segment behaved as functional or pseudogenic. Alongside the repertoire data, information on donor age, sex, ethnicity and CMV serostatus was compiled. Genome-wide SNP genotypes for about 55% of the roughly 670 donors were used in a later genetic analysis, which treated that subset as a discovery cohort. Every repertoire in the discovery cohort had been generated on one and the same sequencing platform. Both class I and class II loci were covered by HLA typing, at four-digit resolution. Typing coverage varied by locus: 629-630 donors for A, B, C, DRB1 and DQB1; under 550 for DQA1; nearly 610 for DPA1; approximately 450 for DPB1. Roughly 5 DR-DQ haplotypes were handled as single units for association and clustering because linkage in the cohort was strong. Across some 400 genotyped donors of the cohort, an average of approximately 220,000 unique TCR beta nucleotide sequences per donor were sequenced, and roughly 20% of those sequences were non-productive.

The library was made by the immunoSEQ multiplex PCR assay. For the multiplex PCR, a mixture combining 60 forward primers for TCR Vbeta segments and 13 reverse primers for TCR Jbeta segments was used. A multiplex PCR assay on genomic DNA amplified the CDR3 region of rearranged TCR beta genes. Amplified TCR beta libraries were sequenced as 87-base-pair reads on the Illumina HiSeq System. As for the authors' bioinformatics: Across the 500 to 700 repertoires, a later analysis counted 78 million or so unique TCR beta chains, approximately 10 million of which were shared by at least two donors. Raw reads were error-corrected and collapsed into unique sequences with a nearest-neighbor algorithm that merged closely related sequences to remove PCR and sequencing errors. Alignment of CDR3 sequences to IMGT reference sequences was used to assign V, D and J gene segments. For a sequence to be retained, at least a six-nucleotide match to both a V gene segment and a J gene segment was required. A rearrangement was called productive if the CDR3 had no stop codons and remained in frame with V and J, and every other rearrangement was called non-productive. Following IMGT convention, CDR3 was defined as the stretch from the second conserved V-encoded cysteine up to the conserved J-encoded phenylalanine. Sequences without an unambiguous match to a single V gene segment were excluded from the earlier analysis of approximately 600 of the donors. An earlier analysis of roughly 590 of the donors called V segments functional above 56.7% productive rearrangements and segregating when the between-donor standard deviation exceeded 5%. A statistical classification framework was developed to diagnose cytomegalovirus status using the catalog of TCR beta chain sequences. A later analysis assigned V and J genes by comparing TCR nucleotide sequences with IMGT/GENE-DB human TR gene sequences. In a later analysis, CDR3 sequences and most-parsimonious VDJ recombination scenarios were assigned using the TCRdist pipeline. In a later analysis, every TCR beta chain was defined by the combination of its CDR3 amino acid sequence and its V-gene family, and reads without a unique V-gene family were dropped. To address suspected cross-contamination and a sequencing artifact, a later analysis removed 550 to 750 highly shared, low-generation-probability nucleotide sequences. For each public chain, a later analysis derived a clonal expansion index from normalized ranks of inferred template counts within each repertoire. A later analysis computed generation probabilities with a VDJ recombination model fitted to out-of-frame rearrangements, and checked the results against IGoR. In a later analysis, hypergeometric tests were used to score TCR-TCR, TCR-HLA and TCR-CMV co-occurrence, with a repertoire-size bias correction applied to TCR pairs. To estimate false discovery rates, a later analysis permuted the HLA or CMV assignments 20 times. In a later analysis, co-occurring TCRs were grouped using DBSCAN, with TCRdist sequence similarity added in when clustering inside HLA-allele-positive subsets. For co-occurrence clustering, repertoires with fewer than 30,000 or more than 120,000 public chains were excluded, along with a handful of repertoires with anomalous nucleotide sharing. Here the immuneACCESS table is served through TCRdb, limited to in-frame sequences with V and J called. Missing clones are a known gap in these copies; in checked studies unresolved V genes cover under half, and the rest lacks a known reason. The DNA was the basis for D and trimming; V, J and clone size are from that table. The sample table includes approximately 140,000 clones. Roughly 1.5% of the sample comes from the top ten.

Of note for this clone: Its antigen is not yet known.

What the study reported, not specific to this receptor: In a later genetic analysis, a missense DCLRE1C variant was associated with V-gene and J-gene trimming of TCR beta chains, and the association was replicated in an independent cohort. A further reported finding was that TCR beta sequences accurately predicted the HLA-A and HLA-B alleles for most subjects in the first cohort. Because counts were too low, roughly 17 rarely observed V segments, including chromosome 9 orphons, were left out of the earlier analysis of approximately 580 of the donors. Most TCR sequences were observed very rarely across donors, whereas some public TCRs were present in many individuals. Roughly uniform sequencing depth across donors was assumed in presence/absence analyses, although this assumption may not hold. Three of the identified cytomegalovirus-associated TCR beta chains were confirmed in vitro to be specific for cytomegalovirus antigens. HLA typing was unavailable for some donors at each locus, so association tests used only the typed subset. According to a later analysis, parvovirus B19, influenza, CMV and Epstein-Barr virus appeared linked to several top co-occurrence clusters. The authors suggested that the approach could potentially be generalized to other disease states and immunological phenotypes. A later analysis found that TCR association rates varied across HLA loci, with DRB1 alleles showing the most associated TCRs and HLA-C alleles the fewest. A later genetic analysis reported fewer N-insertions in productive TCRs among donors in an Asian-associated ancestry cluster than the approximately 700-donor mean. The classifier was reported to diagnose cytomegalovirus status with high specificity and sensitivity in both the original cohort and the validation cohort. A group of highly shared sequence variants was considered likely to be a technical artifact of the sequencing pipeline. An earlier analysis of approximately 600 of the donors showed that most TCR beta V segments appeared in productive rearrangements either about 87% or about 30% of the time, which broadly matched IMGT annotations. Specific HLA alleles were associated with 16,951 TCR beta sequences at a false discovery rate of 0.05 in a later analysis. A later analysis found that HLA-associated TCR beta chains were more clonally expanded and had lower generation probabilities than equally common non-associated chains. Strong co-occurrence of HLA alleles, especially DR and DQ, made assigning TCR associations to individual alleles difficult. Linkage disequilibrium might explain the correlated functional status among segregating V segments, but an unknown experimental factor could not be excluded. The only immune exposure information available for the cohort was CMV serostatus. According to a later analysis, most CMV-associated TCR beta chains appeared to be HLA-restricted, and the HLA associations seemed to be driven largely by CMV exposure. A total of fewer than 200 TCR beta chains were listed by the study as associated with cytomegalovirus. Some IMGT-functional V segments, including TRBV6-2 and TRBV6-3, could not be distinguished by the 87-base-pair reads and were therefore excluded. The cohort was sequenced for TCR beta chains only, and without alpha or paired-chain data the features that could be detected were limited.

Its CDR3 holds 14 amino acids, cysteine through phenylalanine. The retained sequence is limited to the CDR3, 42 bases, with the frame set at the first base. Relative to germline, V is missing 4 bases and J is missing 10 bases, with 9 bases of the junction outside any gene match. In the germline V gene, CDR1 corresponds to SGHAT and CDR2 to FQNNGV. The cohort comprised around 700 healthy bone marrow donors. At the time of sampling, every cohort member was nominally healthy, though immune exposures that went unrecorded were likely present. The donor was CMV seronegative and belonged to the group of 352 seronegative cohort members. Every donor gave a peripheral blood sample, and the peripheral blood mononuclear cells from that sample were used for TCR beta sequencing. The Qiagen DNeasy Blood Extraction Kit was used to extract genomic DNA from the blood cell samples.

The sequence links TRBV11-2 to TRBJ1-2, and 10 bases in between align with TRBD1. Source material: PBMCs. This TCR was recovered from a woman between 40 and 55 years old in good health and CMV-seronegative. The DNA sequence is TGTGCCAGCAGCTCACTTAAGGGACAGGGGACCTACACCTTC. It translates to CASSSLKGQGTYTF.